This T cell receptor (beta chain) was documented in a study of CD8 T cells in ankylosing spondylitis. Regarding the study as a whole: Typical of ankylosing spondylitis blood, it appeared, was a TCR beta motif of fewer than 10 highly homologous variants. Reportedly, significant enrichment of disease-linked clones occurred in matched ankylosing spondylitis synovial fluid. Reactive arthritis synovial fluid and blood previously showed some of these motif variants.

On this clonotype: Its antigen is undetermined.

Molecular-barcoded quantitative 5'-RACE produced these TCR beta libraries. One entry per CDR3 protein results from TCRdb running MiXCR on the 5' RACE reads. Counted here are 200,000 to 250,000 distinct CDR3 sequences, about 17% occurring once; the ten biggest clones make up roughly 46%. The V and J ends lost 8 bases and 2 bases, in that order; junction bases with no gene match: 15. The CDR3 sequence is 17 residues long. CDR1 and CDR2 from the germline V gene are LGHNA and YNFKEQ. The J gene is TRBJ2-7, the V gene TRBV4-2; 10 bases are a match to TRBD2. Input material: blood, either unsorted or a sorted T cell fraction (not recorded which). The TCR comes from a male donor with ankylosing spondylitis. The CDR3 region is CASLTRPSGGRTYEQYF. The CDR3 DNA reads TGTGCCAGCCTCACGCGTCCTAGCGGGGGCCGAACCTACGAGCAGTACTTC.